This TCR beta chain was identified in a study of blood T cell repertoires in COVID-19. Study background: Italy, Spain and the United States were the sources of the convalescent and acute COVID-19 samples. T cells, B-cell-depleted T cells, or PBMCs provided the cDNA or gDNA that served as material.

CDR1 is SGDLS, CDR2 YYNGEE, per germline. The CDR3 spans 14 residues. J gave up 4 bases and V 3 bases, and 6 bases lay outside the gene matches. TCRdb keeps only in-frame clones here, not all; method: immunoSEQ multiplex PCR. The sample consists of tens of thousands of clones, 80% to 85% of them appearing once. This clonotype was sampled from a human donor with acute or convalescent COVID-19. The donor label of this sample is uncertain. The sequenced sample consisted of peripheral blood. V is TRBV9 and J is TRBJ2-7; the match to TRBD2 covers 8 bases. CDR3 sequence reads: CASSASGLVYEQYF. In DNA, the CDR3 is TGTGCCAGCAGCGCGTCGGGACTAGTATACGAGCAGTACTTC.